This T cell receptor (beta chain) was retrieved from a study of blood T cells in healthy people across ages. A second roughly 6 to 11 cycle PCR used barcoded and J-beta primers. TCRdb recomputed calls from the 5' RACE reads with MiXCR, one row per CDR3 protein. The table records roughly 1.9 million distinct CDR3 sequences, around 40% of them present only once. The V gene lost 4 bases and the J gene lost 2 bases, with 12 bases spanning the gap. This CDR3 contains 14 residues. Germline CDR1 and CDR2: SGDLS and YYNGEE. Sequenced sample: blood. The gene calls are TRBV9 and TRBJ1-2; D ambiguous. The clonotype comes from a human donor in good health. The CDR3 reads CASSQTTDNYGYTF. CDR3 coding DNA: TGTGCCAGCAGCCAAACGACGGACAACTATGGCTACACCTTC.